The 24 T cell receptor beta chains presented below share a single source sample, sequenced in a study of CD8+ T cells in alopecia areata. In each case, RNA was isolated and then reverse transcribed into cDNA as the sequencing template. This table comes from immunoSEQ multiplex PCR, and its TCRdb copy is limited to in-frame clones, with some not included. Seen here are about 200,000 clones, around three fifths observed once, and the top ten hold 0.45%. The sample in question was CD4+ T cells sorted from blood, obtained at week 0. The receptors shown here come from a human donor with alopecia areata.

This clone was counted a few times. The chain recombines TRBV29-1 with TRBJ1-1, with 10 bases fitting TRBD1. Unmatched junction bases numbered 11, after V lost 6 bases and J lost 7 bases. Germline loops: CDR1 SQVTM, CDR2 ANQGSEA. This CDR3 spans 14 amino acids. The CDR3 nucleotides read TGCAGCGTGGGACAGGGGAATATTGGGGGTGAAGCTTTCTTT. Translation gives CSVGQGNIGGEAFF.

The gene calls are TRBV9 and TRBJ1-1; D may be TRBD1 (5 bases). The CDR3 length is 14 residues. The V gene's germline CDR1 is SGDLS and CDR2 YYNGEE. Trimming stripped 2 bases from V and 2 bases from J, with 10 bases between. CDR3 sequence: CASSVLTANTEAFF. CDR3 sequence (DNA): TGTGCCAGCAGCGTCTTGACAGCTAACACTGAAGCTTTCTTT.

In nucleotides, the CDR3 is TGTGCCTGGAGTGTACAAGGGACAGCTGAAAAACTGTTTTTT. Its translation: CAWSVQGTAEKLFF. The chain is built from TRBV30 and TRBJ1-4; 7 bases are shared with TRBD1. Germline CDR1 and CDR2: GTSNPN and SVGIG (reference sequence). The length of the CDR3 is 14 residues. J gave up 7 bases and V 0 bases, and 5 bases lay outside the gene matches.

The CDR3 reads CAWSDATPTDTQYF. CDR3 DNA: TGTGCCTGGAGTGACGCCACCCCCACAGATACGCAGTATTTT. This rearrangement joins TRBV30 to TRBJ2-3; D not resolved. Per germline, CDR1 GTSNPN and CDR2 SVGIG (reference sequence). This CDR3 has 14 amino acids. V was trimmed by 1 base and J by 2 bases, leaving 10 bases between them.

CDR3 DNA: TGTGCCACCAGCCCCCTTCGGGAGTCCAAAAACATTCAGTACTTC. This sequence encodes CATSPLRESKNIQYF. The rearrangement joins TRBV15 to TRBJ2-4; TRBD2 might be the D (6 bases). V dropped 5 bases and J dropped 2 bases, with 13 bases sitting between them. The CDR3 has 15 residues. Germline V lookup: CDR1 LNHNV, CDR2 YYDKDF (reference sequence).

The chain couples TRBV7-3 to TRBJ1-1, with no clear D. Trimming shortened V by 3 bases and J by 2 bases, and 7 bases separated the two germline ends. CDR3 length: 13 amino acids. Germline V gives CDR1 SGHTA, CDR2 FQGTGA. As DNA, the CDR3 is TGTGCCAGCAGCTTCCGACATAACACTGAAGCTTTCTTT. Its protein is CASSFRHNTEAFF.

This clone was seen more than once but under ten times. The CDR3 nucleotides are TGCAGCGTGACAGCGGGATACGAGCAGTACTTC. Translated, it gives CSVTAGYEQYF. J is TRBJ2-7 and V is TRBV29-1; 7 bases line up with TRBD2. V lost 6 bases, J lost 4 bases, and 3 bases stayed unmatched. Germline V gives CDR1 SQVTM, CDR2 ANQGSEA. This CDR3 has 11 residues.

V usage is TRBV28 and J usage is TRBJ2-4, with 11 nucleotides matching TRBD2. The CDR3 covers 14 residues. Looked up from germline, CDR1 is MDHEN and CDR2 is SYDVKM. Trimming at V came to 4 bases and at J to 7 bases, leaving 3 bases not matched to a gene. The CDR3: CASSSSSGGNIQYF. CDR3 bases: TGTGCCAGCAGTTCCTCTAGCGGGGGGAACATTCAGTACTTC.

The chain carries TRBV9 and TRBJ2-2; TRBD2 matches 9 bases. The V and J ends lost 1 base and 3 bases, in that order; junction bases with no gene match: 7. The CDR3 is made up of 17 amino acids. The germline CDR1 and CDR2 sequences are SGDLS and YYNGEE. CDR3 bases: TGTGCCAGCAGCGTAAAGTGGTTAGCGGGAGACACCGGGGAGCTGTTTTTT. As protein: CASSVKWLAGDTGELFF.

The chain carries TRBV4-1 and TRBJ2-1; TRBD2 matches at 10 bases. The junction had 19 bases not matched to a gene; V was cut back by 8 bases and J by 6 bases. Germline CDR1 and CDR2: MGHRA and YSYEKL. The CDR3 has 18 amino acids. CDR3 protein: CASAGGASGRRVGNEQFF. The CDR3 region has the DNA TGCGCCAGCGCGGGCGGCGCTAGCGGGAGACGGGTCGGCAATGAGCAGTTCTTC.

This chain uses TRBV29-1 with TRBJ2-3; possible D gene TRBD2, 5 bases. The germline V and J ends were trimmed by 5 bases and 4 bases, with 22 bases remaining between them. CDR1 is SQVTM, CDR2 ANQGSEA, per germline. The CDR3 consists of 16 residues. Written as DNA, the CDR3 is TGCAGCGTTCGACGACCCCTCACTAGTCCGCCAGATACGCAGTATTTT. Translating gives CSVRRPLTSPPDTQYF.

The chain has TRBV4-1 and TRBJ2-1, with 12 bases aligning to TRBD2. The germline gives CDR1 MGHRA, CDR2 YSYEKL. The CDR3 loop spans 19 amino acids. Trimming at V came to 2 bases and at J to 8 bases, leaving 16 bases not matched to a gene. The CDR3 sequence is CASSQLLAGGVGPTDEQFF. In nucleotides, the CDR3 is TGCGCCAGCAGCCAACTACTAGCGGGAGGAGTCGGGCCCACCGATGAGCAGTTCTTC.

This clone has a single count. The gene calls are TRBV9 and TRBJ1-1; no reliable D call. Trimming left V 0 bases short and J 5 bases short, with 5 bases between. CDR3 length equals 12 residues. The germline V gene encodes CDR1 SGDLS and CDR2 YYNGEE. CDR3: CASSVEGTEAFF. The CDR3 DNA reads TGTGCCAGCAGCGTAGAGGGAACTGAAGCTTTCTTT.

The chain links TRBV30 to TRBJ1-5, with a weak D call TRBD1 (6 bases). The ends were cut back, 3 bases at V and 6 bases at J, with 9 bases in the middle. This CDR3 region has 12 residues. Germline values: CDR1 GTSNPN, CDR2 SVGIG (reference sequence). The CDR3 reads CAWSPGAQPQHF. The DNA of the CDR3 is TGTGCCTGGAGCCCAGGGGCTCAGCCCCAGCATTTT.

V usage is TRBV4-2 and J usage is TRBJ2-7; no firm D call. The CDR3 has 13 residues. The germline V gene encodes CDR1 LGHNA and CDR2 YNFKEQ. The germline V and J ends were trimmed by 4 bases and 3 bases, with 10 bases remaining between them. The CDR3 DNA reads TGTGCCAGCAGCCGCTCAAAGGGCTACGAGCAGTACTTC. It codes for CASSRSKGYEQYF.

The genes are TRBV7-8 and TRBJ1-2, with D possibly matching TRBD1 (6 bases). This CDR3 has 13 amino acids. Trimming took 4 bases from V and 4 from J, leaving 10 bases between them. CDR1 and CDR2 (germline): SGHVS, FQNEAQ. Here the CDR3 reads CASSSADSYGYTF. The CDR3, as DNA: TGTGCCAGCAGCTCAGCGGACAGCTATGGCTACACCTTC.

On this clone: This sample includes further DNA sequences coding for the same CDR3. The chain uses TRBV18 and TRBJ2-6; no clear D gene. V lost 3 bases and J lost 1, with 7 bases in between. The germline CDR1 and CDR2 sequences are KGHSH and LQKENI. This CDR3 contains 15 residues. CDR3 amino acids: CASSPTPSGANVLTF. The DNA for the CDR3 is TGTGCCAGCTCACCCACCCCGTCTGGGGCCAACGTCCTGACTTTC.

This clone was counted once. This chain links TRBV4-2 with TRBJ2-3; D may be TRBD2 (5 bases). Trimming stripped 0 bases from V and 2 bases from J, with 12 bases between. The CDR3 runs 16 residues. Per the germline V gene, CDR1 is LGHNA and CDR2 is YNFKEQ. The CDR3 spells CASSQDLGALTDTQYF. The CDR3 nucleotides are TGTGCCAGCAGCCAAGATTTGGGAGCCCTCACAGATACGCAGTATTTT.

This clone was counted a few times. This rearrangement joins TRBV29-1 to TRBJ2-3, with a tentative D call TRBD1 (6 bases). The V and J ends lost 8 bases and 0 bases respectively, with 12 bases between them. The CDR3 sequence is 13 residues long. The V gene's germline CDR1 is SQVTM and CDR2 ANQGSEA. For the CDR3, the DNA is TGCAGCCACAGGGTGGGGAGCACAGATACGCAGTATTTT. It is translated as CSHRVGSTDTQYF.

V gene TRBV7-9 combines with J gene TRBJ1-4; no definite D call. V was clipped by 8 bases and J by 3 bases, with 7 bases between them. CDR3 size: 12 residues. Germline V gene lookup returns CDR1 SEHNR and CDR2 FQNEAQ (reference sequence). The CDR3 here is CASGWANEKLFF. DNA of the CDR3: TGTGCCAGCGGATGGGCTAATGAAAAACTGTTTTTT.

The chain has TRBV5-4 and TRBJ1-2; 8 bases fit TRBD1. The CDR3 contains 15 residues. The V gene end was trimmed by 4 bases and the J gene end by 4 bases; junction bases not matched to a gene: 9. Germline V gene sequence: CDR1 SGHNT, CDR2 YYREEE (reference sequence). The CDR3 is CASSPQGGQIYGYTF. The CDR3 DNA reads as TGTGCCAGCAGCCCACAGGGGGGACAAATCTATGGCTACACCTTC. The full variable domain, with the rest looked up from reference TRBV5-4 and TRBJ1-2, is ETGVTQSPTHLIKTRGQQVTLRCSSQSGHNTVSWYQQALGQGPQFIFQYYREEENGRGNFPPRFSGLQFPNYSSELNVNALELDDSALYLCASSPQGGQIYGYTFGSGTRLTVV.

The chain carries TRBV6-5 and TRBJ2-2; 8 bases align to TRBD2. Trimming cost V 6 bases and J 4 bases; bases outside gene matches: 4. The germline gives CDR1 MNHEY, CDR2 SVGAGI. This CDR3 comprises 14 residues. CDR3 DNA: TGTGCCAGCAGCTCCGGGACTAGCACCGGGGAGCTGTTTTTT. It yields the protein CASSSGTSTGELFF.

The CDR3 is CASSPDGATEAFF. Written as DNA, the CDR3 is TGTGCCAGTTCCCCGGACGGGGCCACTGAAGCTTTCTTT. The chain has TRBV19 and TRBJ1-1, with D perhaps TRBD1 (5 bases). The CDR3 has 13 residues. V gave up 8 bases and J gave up 4 bases, with 14 bases separating them. The germline V gene encodes CDR1 LNHDA and CDR2 SQIVND (reference sequence).

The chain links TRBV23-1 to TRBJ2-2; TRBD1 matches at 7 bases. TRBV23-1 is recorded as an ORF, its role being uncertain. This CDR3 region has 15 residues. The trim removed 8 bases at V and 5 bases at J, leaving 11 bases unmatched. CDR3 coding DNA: TGCGCCAGCCCACTTCAGGGGGATGTTACCGGGGAGCTGTTTTTT. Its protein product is CASPLQGDVTGELFF.